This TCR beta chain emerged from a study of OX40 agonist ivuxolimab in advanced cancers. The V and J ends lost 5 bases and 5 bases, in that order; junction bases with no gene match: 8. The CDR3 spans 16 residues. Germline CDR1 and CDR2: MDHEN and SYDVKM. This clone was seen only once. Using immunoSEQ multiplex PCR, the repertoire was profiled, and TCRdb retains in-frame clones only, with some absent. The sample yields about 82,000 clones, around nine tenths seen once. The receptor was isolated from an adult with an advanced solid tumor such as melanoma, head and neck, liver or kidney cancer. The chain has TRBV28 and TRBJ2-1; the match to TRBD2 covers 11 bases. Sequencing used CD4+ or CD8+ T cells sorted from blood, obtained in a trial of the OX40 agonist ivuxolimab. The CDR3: CASSLNQGLADNEQFF. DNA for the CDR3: TGTGCCAGCAGTCTAAATCAGGGACTAGCGGACAATGAGCAGTTCTTC.